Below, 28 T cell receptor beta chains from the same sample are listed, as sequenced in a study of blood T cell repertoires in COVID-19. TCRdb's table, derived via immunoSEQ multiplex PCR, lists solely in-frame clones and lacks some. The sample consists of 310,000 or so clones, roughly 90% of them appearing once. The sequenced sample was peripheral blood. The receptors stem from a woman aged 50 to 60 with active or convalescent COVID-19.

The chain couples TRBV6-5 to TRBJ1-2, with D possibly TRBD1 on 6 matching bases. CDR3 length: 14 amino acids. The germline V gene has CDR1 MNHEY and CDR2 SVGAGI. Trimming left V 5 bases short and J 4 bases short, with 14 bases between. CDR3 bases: TGTGCCAGCAGTATCGGGGGGCAACCCTATGGCTACACCTTC. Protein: CASSIGGQPYGYTF.

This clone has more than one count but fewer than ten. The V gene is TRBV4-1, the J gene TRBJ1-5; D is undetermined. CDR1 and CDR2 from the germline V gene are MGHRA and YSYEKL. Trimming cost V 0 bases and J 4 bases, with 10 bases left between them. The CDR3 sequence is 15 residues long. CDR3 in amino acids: CASSQDGRENQPQHF. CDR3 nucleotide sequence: TGCGCCAGCAGCCAAGACGGTCGGGAGAATCAGCCCCAGCATTTT.

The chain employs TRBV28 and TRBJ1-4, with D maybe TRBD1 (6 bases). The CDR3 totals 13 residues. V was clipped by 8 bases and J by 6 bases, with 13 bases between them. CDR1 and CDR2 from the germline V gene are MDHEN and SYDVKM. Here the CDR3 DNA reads TGTGCCAGCCAGGAAGGGGGGGATGAAAAACTGTTTTTT. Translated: CASQEGGDEKLFF.

This chain's CDR3 is CASSTRDRDYEQYF. The CDR3 DNA is TGTGCCAGCAGCACCCGGGACAGGGATTACGAGCAGTACTTC. J is TRBJ2-7 and V is TRBV9, with 9 bases fitting TRBD1. The germline V gene encodes CDR1 SGDLS and CDR2 YYNGEE. The V and J ends lost 4 bases and 4 bases, in that order; junction bases with no gene match: 6. The CDR3 extends over 14 amino acids.

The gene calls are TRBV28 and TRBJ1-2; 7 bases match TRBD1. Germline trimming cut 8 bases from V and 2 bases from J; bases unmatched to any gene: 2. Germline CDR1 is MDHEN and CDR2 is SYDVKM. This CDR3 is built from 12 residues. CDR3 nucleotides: TGTGCCAGCCTGACAGGGAACTATGGCTACACCTTC. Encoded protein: CASLTGNYGYTF.

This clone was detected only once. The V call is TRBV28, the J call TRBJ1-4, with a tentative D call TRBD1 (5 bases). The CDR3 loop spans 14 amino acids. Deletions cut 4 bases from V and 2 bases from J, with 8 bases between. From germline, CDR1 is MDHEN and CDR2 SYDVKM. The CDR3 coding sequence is TGTGCCAGCAGTTCGACAGCTACTAATGAAAAACTGTTTTTT. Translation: CASSSTATNEKLFF.

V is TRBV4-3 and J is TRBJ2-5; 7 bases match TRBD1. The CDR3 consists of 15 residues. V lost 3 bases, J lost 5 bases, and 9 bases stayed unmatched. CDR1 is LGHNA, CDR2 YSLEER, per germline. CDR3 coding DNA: TGCGCCAGCAGCCATGAGGGACAGACTGGCGAGACCCAGTACTTC. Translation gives CASSHEGQTGETQYF.

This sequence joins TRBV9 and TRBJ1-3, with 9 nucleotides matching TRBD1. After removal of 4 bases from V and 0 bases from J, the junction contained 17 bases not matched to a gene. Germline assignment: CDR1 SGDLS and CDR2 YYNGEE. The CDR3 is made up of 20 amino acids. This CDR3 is CASSLRSGDTGQGSGNTIYF. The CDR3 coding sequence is TGTGCCAGCAGCCTCCGATCGGGGGACACGGGACAGGGCTCTGGAAACACCATATATTTT.

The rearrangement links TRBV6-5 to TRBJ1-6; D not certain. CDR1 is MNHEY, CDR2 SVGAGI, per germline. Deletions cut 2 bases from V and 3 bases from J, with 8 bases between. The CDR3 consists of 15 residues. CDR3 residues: CASSYRDNYNSPLHF. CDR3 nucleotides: TGTGCCAGCAGTTACCGGGATAACTATAATTCACCCCTCCACTTT.

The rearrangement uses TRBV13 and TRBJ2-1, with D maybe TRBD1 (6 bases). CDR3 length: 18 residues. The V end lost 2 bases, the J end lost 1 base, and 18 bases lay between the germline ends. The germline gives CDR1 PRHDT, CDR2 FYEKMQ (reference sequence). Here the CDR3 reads CASSLRAPRRGSYNEQFF. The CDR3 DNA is TGTGCCAGCAGCTTAAGGGCCCCTCGCAGGGGTTCCTACAATGAGCAGTTCTTC.

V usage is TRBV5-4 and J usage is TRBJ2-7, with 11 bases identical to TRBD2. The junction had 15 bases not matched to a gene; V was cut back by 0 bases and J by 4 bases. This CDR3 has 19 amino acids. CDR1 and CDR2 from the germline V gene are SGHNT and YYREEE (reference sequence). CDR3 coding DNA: TGTGCCAGCAGCTTGGATAAGGTGACTAGCGGGGTCGGGATATACGAGCAGTACTTC. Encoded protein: CASSLDKVTSGVGIYEQYF.

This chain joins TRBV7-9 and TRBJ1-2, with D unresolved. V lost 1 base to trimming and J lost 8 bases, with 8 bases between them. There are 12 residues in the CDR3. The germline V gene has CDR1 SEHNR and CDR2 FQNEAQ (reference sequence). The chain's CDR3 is CASSLGVRGYTF. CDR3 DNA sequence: TGTGCCAGCAGCTTAGGGGTGAGGGGCTACACCTTC.

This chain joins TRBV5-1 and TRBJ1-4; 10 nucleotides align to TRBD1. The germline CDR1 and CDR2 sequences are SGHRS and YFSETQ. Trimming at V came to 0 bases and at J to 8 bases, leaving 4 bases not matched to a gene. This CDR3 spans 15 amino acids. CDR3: CASSLAGTGEEKLFF. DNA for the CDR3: TGCGCCAGCAGCTTGGCCGGGACAGGGGAGGAAAAACTGTTTTTT.

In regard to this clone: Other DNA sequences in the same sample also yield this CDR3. CDR3 loop: CASSLAGDGYTF. CDR3 DNA: TGCGCCAGCAGCTTGGCCGGAGATGGCTACACCTTC. The rearrangement joins TRBV5-1 to TRBJ1-2; D remains unclear. V was clipped by 0 bases and J by 6 bases, with 6 bases between them. This CDR3 region has 12 residues. Germline-derived CDR1 and CDR2 are SGHRS and YFSETQ.

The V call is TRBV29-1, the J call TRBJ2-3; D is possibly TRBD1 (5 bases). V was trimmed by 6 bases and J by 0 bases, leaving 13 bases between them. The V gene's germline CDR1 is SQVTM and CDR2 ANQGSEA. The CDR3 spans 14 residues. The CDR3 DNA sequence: TGCAGCGTCGACAGACAGACCAGCACAGATACGCAGTATTTT. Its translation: CSVDRQTSTDTQYF.

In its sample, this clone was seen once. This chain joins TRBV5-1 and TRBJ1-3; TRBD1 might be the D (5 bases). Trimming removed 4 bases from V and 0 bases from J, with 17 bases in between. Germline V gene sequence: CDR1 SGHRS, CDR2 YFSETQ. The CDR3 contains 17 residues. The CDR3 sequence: CASSPTDMGISGNTIYF. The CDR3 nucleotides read TGCGCCAGCAGCCCGACAGATATGGGCATCTCTGGAAACACCATATATTTT.

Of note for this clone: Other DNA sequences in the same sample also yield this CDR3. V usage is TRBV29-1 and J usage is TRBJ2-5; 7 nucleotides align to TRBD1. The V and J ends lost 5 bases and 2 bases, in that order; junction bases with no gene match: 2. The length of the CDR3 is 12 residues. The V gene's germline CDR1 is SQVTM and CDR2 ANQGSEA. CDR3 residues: CSVRQGQETQYF. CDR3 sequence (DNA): TGCAGCGTTAGACAGGGACAAGAGACCCAGTACTTC.

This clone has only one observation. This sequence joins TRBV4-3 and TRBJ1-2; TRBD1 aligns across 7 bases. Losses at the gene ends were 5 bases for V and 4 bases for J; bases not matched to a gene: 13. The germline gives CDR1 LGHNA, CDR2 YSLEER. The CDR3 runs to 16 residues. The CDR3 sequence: CASSTTYVPGGYGYTF. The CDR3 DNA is TGCGCCAGCAGCACCACCTATGTGCCAGGGGGCTATGGCTACACCTTC.

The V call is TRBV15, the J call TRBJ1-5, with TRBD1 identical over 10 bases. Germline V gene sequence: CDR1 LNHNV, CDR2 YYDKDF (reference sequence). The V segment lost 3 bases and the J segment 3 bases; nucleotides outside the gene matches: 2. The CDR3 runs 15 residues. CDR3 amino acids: CATSRDRGDNQPQHF. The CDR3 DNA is TGTGCCACCAGCAGGGACAGGGGGGACAATCAGCCCCAGCATTTT.

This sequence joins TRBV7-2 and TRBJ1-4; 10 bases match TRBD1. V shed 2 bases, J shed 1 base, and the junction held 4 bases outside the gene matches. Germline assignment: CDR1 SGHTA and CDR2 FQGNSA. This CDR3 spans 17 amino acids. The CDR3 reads CASSLSGQGLTNEKLFF. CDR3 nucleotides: TGTGCCAGCAGCTTATCGGGACAGGGGCTAACTAATGAAAAACTGTTTTTT.

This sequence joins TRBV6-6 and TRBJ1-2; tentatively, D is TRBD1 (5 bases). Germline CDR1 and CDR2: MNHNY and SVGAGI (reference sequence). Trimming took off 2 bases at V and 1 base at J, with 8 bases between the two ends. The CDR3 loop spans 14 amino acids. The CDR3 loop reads CASSYETVNYGYTF. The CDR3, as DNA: TGTGCCAGCAGTTACGAGACAGTTAACTATGGCTACACCTTC.

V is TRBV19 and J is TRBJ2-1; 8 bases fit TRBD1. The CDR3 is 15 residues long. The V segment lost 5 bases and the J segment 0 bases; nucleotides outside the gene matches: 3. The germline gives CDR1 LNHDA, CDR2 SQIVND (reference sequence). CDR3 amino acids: CASSADRASYNEQFF. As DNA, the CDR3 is TGTGCCAGTAGTGCGGACAGGGCCTCCTACAATGAGCAGTTCTTC.

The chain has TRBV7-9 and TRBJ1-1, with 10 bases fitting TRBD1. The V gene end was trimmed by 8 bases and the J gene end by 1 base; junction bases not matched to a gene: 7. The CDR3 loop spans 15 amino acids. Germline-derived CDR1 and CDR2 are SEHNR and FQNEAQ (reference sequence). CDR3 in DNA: TGTGCCAGCCTGGGACAGGGGAGCCCGAACACTGAAGCTTTCTTT. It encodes CASLGQGSPNTEAFF.

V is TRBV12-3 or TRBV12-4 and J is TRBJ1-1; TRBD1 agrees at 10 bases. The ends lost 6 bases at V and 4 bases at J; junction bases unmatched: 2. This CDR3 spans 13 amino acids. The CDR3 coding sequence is TGTGCCAGCAGCCGGGACAGGGGCACTGAAGCTTTCTTT. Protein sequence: CASSRDRGTEAFF.

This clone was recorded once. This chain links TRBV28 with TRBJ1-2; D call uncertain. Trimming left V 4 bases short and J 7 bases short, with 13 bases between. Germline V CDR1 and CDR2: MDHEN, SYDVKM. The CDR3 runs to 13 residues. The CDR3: CASSSPGETGYTF. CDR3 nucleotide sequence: TGTGCCAGCAGTTCGCCCGGGGAGACTGGCTACACCTTC.

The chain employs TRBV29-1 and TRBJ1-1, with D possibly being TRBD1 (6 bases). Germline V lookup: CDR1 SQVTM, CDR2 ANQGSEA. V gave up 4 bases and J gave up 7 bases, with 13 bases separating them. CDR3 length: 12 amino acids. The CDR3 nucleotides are TGCAGCGTTGCTGACAGGTACTATGAAGCTTTCTTT. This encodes CSVADRYYEAFF.

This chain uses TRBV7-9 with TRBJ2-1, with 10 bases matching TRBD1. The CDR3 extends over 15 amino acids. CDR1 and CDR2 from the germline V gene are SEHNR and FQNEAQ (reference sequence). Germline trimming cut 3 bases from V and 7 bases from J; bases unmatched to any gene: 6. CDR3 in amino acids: CASSFYRDRGNEQFF. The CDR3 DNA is TGTGCCAGCAGCTTCTACCGGGACAGGGGAAATGAGCAGTTCTTC. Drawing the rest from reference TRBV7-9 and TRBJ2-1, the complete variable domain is DTGVSQNPRHKITKRGQNVTFRCDPISEHNRLYWYRQTLGQGPEFLTYFQNEAQLEKSRLLSDRFSAERPKGSFSTLEIQRTEQGDSAMYLCASSFYRDRGNEQFFGPGTRLTVL.

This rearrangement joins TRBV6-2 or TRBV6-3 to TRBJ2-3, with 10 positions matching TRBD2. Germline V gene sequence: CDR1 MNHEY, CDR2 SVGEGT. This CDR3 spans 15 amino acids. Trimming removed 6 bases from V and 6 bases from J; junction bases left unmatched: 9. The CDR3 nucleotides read TGTGCCAGCAGCACTCATAGCGGGGGGTCGGATACGCAGTATTTT. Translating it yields CASSTHSGGSDTQYF.